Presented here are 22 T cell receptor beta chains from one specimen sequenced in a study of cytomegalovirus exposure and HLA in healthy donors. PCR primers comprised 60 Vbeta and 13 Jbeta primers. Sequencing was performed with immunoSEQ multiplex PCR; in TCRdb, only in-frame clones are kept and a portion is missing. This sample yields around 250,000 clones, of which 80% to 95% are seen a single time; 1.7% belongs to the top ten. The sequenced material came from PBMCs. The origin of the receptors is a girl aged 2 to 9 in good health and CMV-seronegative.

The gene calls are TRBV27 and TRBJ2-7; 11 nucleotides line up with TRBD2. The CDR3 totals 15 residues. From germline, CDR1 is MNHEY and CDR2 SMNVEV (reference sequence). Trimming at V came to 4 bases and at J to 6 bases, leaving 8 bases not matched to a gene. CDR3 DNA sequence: TGTGCCAGCAGTTCTCAAGGGACTAGCGGTGTCGAGCAGTACTTC. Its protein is CASSSQGTSGVEQYF.

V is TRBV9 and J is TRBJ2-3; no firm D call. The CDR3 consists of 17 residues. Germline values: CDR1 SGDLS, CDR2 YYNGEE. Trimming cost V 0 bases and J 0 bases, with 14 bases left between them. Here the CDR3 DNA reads TGTGCCAGCAGCGTAGCTTCGGCGGCGGCTAGCACAGATACGCAGTATTTT. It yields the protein CASSVASAAASTDTQYF.

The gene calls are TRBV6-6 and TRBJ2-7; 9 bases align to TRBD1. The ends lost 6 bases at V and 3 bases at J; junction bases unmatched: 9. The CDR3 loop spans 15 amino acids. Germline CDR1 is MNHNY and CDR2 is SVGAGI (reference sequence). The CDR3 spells CASRFTSGQGYEQYF. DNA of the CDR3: TGTGCCAGCAGATTTACCTCGGGACAGGGCTACGAGCAGTACTTC.

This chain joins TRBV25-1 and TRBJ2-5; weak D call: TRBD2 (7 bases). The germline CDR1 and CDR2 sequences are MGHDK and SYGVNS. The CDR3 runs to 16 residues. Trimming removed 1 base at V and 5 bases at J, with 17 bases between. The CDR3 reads CASSELGGGPGETQYF. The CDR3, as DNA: TGTGCCAGCAGTGAATTAGGGGGAGGGCCTGGGGAGACCCAGTACTTC. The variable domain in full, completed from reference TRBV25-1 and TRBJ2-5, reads EADIYQTPRYLVIGTGKKITLECSQTMGHDKMYWYQQDPGMELHLIHYSYGVNSTEKGDLSSESTVSRIRTEHFPLTLESARPSHTSQYLCASSELGGGPGETQYFGPGTRLLVL.

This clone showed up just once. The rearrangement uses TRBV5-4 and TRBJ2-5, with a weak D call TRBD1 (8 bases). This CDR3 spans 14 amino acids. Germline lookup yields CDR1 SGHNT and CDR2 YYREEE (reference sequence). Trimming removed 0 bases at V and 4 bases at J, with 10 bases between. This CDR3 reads CASSLDRGGETQYF. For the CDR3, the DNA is TGTGCCAGCAGCTTGGACAGGGGGGGAGAGACCCAGTACTTC.

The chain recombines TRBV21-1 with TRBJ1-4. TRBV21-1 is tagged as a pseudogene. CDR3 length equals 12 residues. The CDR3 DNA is TGTGCCAGCAGCAAAGTTTGGCGGAAACTGTTTTTT. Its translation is CASSKVWRKLFF.

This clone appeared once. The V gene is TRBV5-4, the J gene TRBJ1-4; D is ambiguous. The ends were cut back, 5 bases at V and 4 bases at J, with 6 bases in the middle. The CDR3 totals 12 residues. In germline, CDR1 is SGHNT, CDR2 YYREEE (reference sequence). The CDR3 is CASSGRNEKLFF. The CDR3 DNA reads TGTGCCAGCAGTGGGCGTAATGAAAAACTGTTTTTT. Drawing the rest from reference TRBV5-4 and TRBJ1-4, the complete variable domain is ETGVTQSPTHLIKTRGQQVTLRCSSQSGHNTVSWYQQALGQGPQFIFQYYREEENGRGNFPPRFSGLQFPNYSSELNVNALELDDSALYLCASSGRNEKLFFGSGTQLSVL.

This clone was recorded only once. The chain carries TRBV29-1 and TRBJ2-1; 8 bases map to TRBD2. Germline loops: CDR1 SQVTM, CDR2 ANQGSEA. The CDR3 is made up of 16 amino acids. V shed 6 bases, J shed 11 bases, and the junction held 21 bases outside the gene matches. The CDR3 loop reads CSVGGGLGESMEKQFF. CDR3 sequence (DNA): TGCAGCGTCGGGGGGGGGTTGGGGGAGTCCATGGAGAAGCAGTTCTTC.

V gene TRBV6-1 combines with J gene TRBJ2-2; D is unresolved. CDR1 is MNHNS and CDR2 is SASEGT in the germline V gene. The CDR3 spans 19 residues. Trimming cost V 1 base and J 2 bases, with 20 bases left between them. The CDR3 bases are TGTGCCAGCAGTGAAGTAAATATAAGATTCGCAGATAACACCGGGGAGCTGTTTTTT. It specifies CASSEVNIRFADNTGELFF.

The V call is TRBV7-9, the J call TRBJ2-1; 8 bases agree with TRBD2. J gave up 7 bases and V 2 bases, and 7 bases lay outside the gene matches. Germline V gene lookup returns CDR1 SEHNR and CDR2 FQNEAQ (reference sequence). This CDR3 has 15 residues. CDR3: CASSLMVTSGNEQFF. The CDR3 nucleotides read TGTGCCAGCAGCTTAATGGTTACTAGCGGTAATGAGCAGTTCTTC. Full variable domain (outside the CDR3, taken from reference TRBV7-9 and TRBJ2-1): DTGVSQNPRHKITKRGQNVTFRCDPISEHNRLYWYRQTLGQGPEFLTYFQNEAQLEKSRLLSDRFSAERPKGSFSTLEIQRTEQGDSAMYLCASSLMVTSGNEQFFGPGTRLTVL.

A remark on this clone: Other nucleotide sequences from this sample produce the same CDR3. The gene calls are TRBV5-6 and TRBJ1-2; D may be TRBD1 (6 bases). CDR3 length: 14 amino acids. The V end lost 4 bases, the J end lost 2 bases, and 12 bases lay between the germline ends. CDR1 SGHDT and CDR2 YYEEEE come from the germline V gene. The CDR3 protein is CASSLGQGNYGYTF. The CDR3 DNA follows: TGTGCCAGCAGCCTGGGGCAGGGGAACTATGGCTACACCTTC.

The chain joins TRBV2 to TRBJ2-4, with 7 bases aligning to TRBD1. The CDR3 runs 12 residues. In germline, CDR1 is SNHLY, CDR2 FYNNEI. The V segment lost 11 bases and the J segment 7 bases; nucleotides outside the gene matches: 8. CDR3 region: CAWIGQANIQYF. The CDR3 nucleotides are TGTGCCTGGATAGGACAGGCTAACATTCAGTACTTC.

The CDR3 sequence: CASSVGGAFGYEQYF. For the CDR3, the DNA is TGTGCCAGCAGCGTAGGGGGCGCTTTCGGCTACGAGCAGTACTTC. The rearrangement uses TRBV9 and TRBJ2-7; tentative D call: TRBD1 (5 bases). Germline lookup yields CDR1 SGDLS and CDR2 YYNGEE. This CDR3 has 15 amino acids. Between the trimmed V and J ends, which lost 0 bases and 3 bases, there was a span of 13 bases.

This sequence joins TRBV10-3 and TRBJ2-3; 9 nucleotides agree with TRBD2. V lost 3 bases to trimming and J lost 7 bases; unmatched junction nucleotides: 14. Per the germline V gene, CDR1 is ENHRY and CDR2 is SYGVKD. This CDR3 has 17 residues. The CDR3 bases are TGTGCCATCAGTGACCCCGGGGGGGGACTAGCTACTTATACGCAGTATTTT. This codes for CAISDPGGGLATYTQYF.

In nucleotides, the CDR3 is TGTGCCAGCAGCTCGCGGACTAGCGGGAACGTTGGGAATGAGCAGTTCTTC. Translated, it gives CASSSRTSGNVGNEQFF. This rearrangement joins TRBV7-2 to TRBJ2-1; 12 bases are a match to TRBD2. V trimming: 4 bases; J trimming: 7 bases; junction bases outside the gene matches: 11. The CDR3 has 17 residues. CDR1 SGHTA and CDR2 FQGNSA come from the germline V gene.

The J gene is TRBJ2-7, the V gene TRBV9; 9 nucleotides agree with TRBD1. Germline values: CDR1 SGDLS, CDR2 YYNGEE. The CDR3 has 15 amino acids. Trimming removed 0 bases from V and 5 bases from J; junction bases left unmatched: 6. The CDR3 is CASSVGWDRVHEQYF. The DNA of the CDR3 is TGTGCCAGCAGCGTAGGTTGGGACAGGGTCCACGAGCAGTACTTC.

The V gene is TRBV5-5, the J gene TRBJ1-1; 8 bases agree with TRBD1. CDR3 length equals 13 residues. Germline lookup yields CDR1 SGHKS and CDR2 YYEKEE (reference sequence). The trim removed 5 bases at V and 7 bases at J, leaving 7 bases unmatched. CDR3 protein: CASSRTGNFEAFF. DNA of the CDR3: TGTGCCAGCAGTCGGACAGGGAATTTTGAAGCTTTCTTT.

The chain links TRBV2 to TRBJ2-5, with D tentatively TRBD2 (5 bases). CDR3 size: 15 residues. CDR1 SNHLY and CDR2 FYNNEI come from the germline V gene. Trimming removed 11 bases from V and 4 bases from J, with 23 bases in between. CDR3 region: CAGRVFRSRGETQYF. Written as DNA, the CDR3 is TGTGCCGGACGGGTCTTTCGGAGTCGGGGAGAGACCCAGTACTTC. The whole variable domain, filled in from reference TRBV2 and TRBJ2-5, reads EPEVTQTPSHQVTQMGQEVILRCVPISNHLYFYWYRQILGQKVEFLVSFYNNEISEKSEIFDDQFSVERPDGSNFTLKIRSTKLEDSAMYFCAGRVFRSRGETQYFGPGTRLLVL.

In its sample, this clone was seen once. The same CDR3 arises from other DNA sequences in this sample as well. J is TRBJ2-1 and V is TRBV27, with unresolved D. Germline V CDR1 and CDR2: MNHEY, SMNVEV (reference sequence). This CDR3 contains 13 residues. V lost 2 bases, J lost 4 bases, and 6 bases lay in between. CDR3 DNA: TGTGCCAGCAGTTTAACCGGGTACAATGAGCAGTTCTTC. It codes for CASSLTGYNEQFF.

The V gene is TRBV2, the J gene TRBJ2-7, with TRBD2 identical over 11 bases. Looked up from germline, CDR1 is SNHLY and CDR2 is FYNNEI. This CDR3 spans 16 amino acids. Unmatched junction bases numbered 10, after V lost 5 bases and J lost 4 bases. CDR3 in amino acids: CASSNNIGTSGYEQYF. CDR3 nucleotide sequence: TGTGCCAGCAGTAACAATATCGGGACTAGCGGATACGAGCAGTACTTC.

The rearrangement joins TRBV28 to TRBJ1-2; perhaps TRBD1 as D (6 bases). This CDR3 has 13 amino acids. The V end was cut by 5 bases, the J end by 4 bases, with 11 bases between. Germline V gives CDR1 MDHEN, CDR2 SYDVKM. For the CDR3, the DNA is TGTGCCAGCAGTCCCGACAGGATCTATGGCTACACCTTC. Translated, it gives CASSPDRIYGYTF.

In DNA, the CDR3 is TGTGCCAGTAGTGATCCGGGACAGGGGGTTCTCGAGCCCCAGCATTTT. Encoded protein: CASSDPGQGVLEPQHF. The chain is built from TRBV19 and TRBJ1-5; TRBD1 agrees at 11 bases. Germline CDR1 reads LNHDA; CDR2 reads SQIVND (reference sequence). The V gene end was trimmed by 5 bases and the J gene end by 8 bases; junction bases not matched to a gene: 11. This CDR3 region has 16 residues. The full variable domain, in which reference TRBV19 and TRBJ1-5 provide the parts outside the CDR3, is DGGITQSPKYLFRKEGQNVTLSCEQNLNHDAMYWYRQDPGQGLRLIYYSQIVNDFQKGDIAEGYSVSREKKESFPLTVTSAQKNPTAFYLCASSDPGQGVLEPQHFGDGTRLSIL.